This is a list of T cell receptor beta chains from one sample in a study of blood T cell repertoires in COVID-19. Generated by immunoSEQ multiplex PCR, the TCRdb table keeps only in-frame clones and is missing some. This table holds about 150,000 clones, approximately 92% found once. The sequenced sample was peripheral blood. The origin of the receptors is a man aged 18 to 29 with COVID-19, enrolled during active disease. Both conserved end residues are part of each CDR3. The order of the fields is J gene, clone size, D gene, V gene, CDR3 DNA, CDR3 protein. The D gene is left open where the match is weak. The size of a clone is reported for some rows only, either as once, few or many, or as a class for expanded clones.

j_gene: TRBJ2-1
abundance: -
d_gene: -
v_gene: TRBV6-2/TRBV6-3
CDR3nt: TGTGCCAGCAGTCTATACAATGAGCAGTTCTTC
CDR3aa: CASSLYNEQFF

j_gene: TRBJ2-1
abundance: -
d_gene: -
v_gene: TRBV9
CDR3nt: TGTGCCAGCAGCGTAGGAACTACAGGGACCCCTTTCTACAATGAGCAGTTCTTC
CDR3aa: CASSVGTTGTPFYNEQFF

j_gene: TRBJ2-2
abundance: -
d_gene: -
v_gene: TRBV30
CDR3nt: TGTGCCTGGACGGGGAGCTGGACCGGGGAGCTGTTTTTT
CDR3aa: CAWTGSWTGELFF

j_gene: TRBJ2-1
abundance: -
d_gene: -
v_gene: TRBV15
CDR3nt: TGTGCCACCAGCGGTTACAGGGTTGGATACAATGAGCAGTTCTTC
CDR3aa: CATSGYRVGYNEQFF

j_gene: TRBJ2-5
abundance: -
d_gene: TRBD2
v_gene: TRBV7-6
CDR3nt: TGTGCCAGCAGCTTCAGACTAGCGGACAGCAGTTGGACCCAGTACTTC
CDR3aa: CASSFRLADSSWTQYF

j_gene: TRBJ1-4
abundance: -
d_gene: -
v_gene: TRBV28
CDR3nt: TGTGCCAGCAGTCCAGGCTCAACTAATGAAAAACTGTTTTTT
CDR3aa: CASSPGSTNEKLFF

j_gene: TRBJ2-1
abundance: -
d_gene: TRBD2
v_gene: TRBV5-1
CDR3nt: TGCGCCAGCAGCTTGGGGGGCGGGAGGTCCTACAATGAGCAGTTCTTC
CDR3aa: CASSLGGGRSYNEQFF

j_gene: TRBJ2-7
abundance: -
d_gene: TRBD1
v_gene: TRBV5-5
CDR3nt: TGTGCCAGCAGCGAAGGGACAGTAAGCGAGCAGTACTTC
CDR3aa: CASSEGTVSEQYF

j_gene: TRBJ2-7
abundance: -
d_gene: -
v_gene: TRBV28
CDR3nt: TGTGCCAGCAGCTTAGGGCTAGCGCAAAGCTCCTACGAGCAGTACTTC
CDR3aa: CASSLGLAQSSYEQYF

j_gene: TRBJ2-1
abundance: once
d_gene: TRBD1
v_gene: TRBV5-6
CDR3nt: TGTGCCAGCAGCTTGGGAGGCAGGGGGTACGAAAGCTCCTACAATGAGCAGTTCTTC
CDR3aa: CASSLGGRGYESSYNEQFF

j_gene: TRBJ2-1
abundance: -
d_gene: TRBD2
v_gene: TRBV5-1
CDR3nt: TGCGCCAGCAGCTTGGCCACTAGCGGGAGGTTTCAAGATGAGCAGTTCTTC
CDR3aa: CASSLATSGRFQDEQFF

j_gene: TRBJ2-7
abundance: -
d_gene: TRBD2
v_gene: TRBV7-2
CDR3nt: TGTGCCAGCTTCACAGGGGAGGCTAGCGGGACGCGGGAGCAGTACTTC
CDR3aa: CASFTGEASGTREQYF

j_gene: TRBJ1-5
abundance: -
d_gene: -
v_gene: TRBV4-1
CDR3nt: TGCGCCAGCAGCCCCTTCGGACCTTTGGCGGGTCAGCCCCAGCATTTT
CDR3aa: CASSPFGPLAGQPQHF

j_gene: TRBJ2-5
abundance: -
d_gene: -
v_gene: TRBV11-1
CDR3nt: TGTGCCAGCAGCTTACCCGGTATCGGGGTGGAGACCCAGTACTTC
CDR3aa: CASSLPGIGVETQYF

j_gene: TRBJ2-7
abundance: -
d_gene: TRBD2
v_gene: TRBV15
CDR3nt: TGTGCCACCAGCAGAGCTCGGACTAGCGACGAGCAGTACTTC
CDR3aa: CATSRARTSDEQYF

j_gene: TRBJ1-1
abundance: -
d_gene: TRBD1
v_gene: TRBV4-3
CDR3nt: TGCGCCAGCGGCAGACAGGGTGGCACTGAAGCTTTCTTT
CDR3aa: CASGRQGGTEAFF

j_gene: TRBJ2-1
abundance: -
d_gene: -
v_gene: TRBV4-1
CDR3nt: TGCGCCAGCAGCCATCCTATGAGGGCTCAAGGGGGCTACAATGAGCAGTTCTTC
CDR3aa: CASSHPMRAQGGYNEQFF

j_gene: TRBJ2-2
abundance: -
d_gene: TRBD1
v_gene: TRBV18
CDR3nt: TGTGCCAGCTCAACATCCGGGACAGGAAGGAAGACCGGGGAGCTGTTTTTT
CDR3aa: CASSTSGTGRKTGELFF

j_gene: TRBJ2-7
abundance: -
d_gene: TRBD2
v_gene: TRBV15
CDR3nt: TGTGCCACCAGCAGAGATCCCCCGGAACTAGCGGTGCCCTACGAGCAGTACTTC
CDR3aa: CATSRDPPELAVPYEQYF

j_gene: TRBJ1-2
abundance: -
d_gene: TRBD1
v_gene: TRBV19
CDR3nt: TGTGCCAGTAGCCCCGGACAGGGCAACTATGGCTACACCTTC
CDR3aa: CASSPGQGNYGYTF

j_gene: TRBJ2-3
abundance: -
d_gene: TRBD2
v_gene: TRBV7-9
CDR3nt: TGTGCCAGCAGCCCTTGGACTAGCATGGATACGCAGTATTTT
CDR3aa: CASSPWTSMDTQYF

j_gene: TRBJ2-1
abundance: once
d_gene: TRBD2
v_gene: TRBV19
CDR3nt: TGTGCCAGTAGCAGGACTAGCGGCTTGAGCTCCTACAATGAGCAGTTCTTC
CDR3aa: CASSRTSGLSSYNEQFF

j_gene: TRBJ2-3
abundance: -
d_gene: TRBD2
v_gene: TRBV2
CDR3nt: TGTGCCAGGGGACTAGCGGGGAGCACAGATACGCAGTATTTT
CDR3aa: CARGLAGSTDTQYF

j_gene: TRBJ1-3
abundance: -
d_gene: TRBD1
v_gene: TRBV30
CDR3nt: TGTGCCTGGACTGCCCGGACAGGGCCGCCCGGAAACACCATATATTTT
CDR3aa: CAWTARTGPPGNTIYF

j_gene: TRBJ1-4
abundance: -
d_gene: TRBD1
v_gene: TRBV28
CDR3nt: TGTGCCAGCAGTCCAGTGGGGACAGGGATGAAAAAACTGTTTTTT
CDR3aa: CASSPVGTGMKKLFF

j_gene: TRBJ2-7
abundance: -
d_gene: TRBD1
v_gene: TRBV9
CDR3nt: TGTGCCAGCAGCGGGGACAGGGGGGACGACGAGCAGTACTTC
CDR3aa: CASSGDRGDDEQYF

j_gene: TRBJ2-7
abundance: -
d_gene: -
v_gene: TRBV30
CDR3nt: TGTGCCTGGAGCTCGGGATTTTACGAGCAGTACTTC
CDR3aa: CAWSSGFYEQYF

j_gene: TRBJ2-1
abundance: -
d_gene: TRBD2
v_gene: TRBV19
CDR3nt: TGTGCCAGTAGTTTAGCGGGAGGGCCCTACAATGAGCAGTTCTTC
CDR3aa: CASSLAGGPYNEQFF

j_gene: TRBJ2-6
abundance: -
d_gene: TRBD2
v_gene: TRBV5-1
CDR3nt: TGCGCCAGCAGCCAACCGGGACTAGCGGGAGGTCTCCCTGGGGCCAACGTCCTGACTTTC
CDR3aa: CASSQPGLAGGLPGANVLTF

j_gene: TRBJ1-4
abundance: -
d_gene: -
v_gene: TRBV5-4
CDR3nt: TGTGCCAGCAGCTTGGGGGGACAATCTAATGAAAAACTGCTTTTT
CDR3aa: CASSLGGQSNEKLLF

j_gene: TRBJ2-5
abundance: -
d_gene: -
v_gene: TRBV10-1
CDR3nt: TGCGCCAGCAGTGCGGGGGTTAAGCCGAAACAAGAGACCCAGTACTTC
CDR3aa: CASSAGVKPKQETQYF

j_gene: TRBJ2-3
abundance: few
d_gene: -
v_gene: TRBV5-4
CDR3nt: TGTGCCAGCAGCTTGCGGGGAGCCCCAGATACGCAGTATTTT
CDR3aa: CASSLRGAPDTQYF

j_gene: TRBJ1-4
abundance: many
d_gene: -
v_gene: TRBV28
CDR3nt: TGTGCCAGCAGTTCTCTCGACAGTGCGCATAATGAAAAACTGTTTTTT
CDR3aa: CASSSLDSAHNEKLFF

j_gene: TRBJ2-1
abundance: -
d_gene: -
v_gene: TRBV5-1
CDR3nt: TGCGCCAGCAGCTTGACTAGATATATATACAATGAGCAGTTCTTC
CDR3aa: CASSLTRYIYNEQFF

j_gene: TRBJ1-1
abundance: -
d_gene: -
v_gene: TRBV4-2
CDR3nt: TGTGCCAGCAGCATTCACACAGGGCCCCAAGACACTGAAGCTTTCTTT
CDR3aa: CASSIHTGPQDTEAFF

j_gene: TRBJ1-2
abundance: -
d_gene: TRBD1
v_gene: TRBV28
CDR3nt: TGTGCCAGCAGGCAGACAGGGCTAGATGGCTACACCTTC
CDR3aa: CASRQTGLDGYTF

j_gene: TRBJ2-1
abundance: -
d_gene: TRBD2
v_gene: TRBV11-2
CDR3nt: TGTGCCAGCAGCTTCGAACGGACTAGCTGGTATGAGCAGTTCTTC
CDR3aa: CASSFERTSWYEQFF

j_gene: TRBJ2-1
abundance: -
d_gene: TRBD2
v_gene: TRBV18
CDR3nt: TGTGCCAGCTCACCAAGCGGGAGTCTAAATGAGCAGTTCTTC
CDR3aa: CASSPSGSLNEQFF

j_gene: TRBJ2-1
abundance: -
d_gene: TRBD2
v_gene: TRBV10-3
CDR3nt: TGTGCCATCAGTGGGGGACTAGCCGATGAGCAGTTCTTC
CDR3aa: CAISGGLADEQFF

j_gene: TRBJ1-1
abundance: -
d_gene: TRBD1
v_gene: TRBV19
CDR3nt: TGTGCCAGTACTATGGGACAGGGAAGGTTTGGGAACACTGAAGCTTTCTTT
CDR3aa: CASTMGQGRFGNTEAFF

j_gene: TRBJ1-5
abundance: -
d_gene: -
v_gene: TRBV19
CDR3nt: TGTGCCTTGGGCGCTCAATCCCAGCATTTT
CDR3aa: CALGAQSQHF

j_gene: TRBJ2-5
abundance: -
d_gene: TRBD2
v_gene: TRBV4-3
CDR3nt: TGCGCCAGCAGCCCGAGGGCGGGAGCAGGGCAAGAGACCCAGTACTTC
CDR3aa: CASSPRAGAGQETQYF

j_gene: TRBJ2-2
abundance: -
d_gene: TRBD2
v_gene: TRBV5-4
CDR3nt: TGTGCCAGCACCCGCGGGGGACCACACACCGGGGAGCTGTTTTTT
CDR3aa: CASTRGGPHTGELFF